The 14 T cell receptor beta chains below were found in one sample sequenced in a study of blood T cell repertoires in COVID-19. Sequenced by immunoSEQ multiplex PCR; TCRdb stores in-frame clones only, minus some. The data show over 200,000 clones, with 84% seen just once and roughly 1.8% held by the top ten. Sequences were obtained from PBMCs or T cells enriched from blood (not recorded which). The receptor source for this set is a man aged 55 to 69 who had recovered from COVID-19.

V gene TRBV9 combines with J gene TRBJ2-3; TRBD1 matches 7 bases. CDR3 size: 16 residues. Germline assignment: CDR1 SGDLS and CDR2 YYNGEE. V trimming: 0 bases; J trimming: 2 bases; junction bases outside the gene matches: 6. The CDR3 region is CASSVASGQNTDTQYF. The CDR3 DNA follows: TGTGCCAGCAGCGTAGCTTCGGGACAGAACACAGATACGCAGTATTTT.

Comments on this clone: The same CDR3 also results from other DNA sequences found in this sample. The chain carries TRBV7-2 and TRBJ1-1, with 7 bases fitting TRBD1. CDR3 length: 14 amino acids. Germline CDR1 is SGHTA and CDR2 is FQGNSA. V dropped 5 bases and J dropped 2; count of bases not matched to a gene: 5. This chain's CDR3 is CASSPGTANTEAFF. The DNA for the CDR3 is TGTGCCAGCAGCCCCGGGACAGCAAACACTGAAGCTTTCTTT. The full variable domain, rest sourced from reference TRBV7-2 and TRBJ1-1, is GAGVSQSPSNKVTEKGKDVELRCDPISGHTALYWYRQSLGQGLEFLIYFQGNSAPDKSGLPSDRFSAERTGGSVSTLTIQRTQQEDSAVYLCASSPGTANTEAFFGQGTRLTVV.

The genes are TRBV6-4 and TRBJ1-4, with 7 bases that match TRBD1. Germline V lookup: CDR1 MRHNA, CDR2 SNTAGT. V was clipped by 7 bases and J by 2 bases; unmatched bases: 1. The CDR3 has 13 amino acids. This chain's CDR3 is CASKGQTNEKLFF. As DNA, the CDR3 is TGTGCCAGCAAGGGACAGACTAATGAAAAACTGTTTTTT.

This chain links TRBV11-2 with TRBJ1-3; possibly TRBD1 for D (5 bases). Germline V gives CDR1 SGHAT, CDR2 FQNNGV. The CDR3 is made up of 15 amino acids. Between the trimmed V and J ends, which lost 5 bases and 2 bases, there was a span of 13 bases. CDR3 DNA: TGTGCCAGCAGCACCGGGGGGTACGCTGGAAACACCATATATTTT. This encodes CASSTGGYAGNTIYF. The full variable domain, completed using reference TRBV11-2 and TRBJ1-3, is EAGVAQSPRYKIIEKRQSVAFWCNPISGHATLYWYQQILGQGPKLLIQFQNNGVVDDSQLPKDRFSAERLKGVDSTLKIQPAKLEDSAVYLCASSTGGYAGNTIYFGEGSWLTVV.

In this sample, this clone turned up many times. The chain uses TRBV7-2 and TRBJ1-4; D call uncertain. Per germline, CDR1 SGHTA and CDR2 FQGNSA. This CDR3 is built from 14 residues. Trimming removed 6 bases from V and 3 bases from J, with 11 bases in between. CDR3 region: CASRLVGANEKLFF. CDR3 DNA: TGTGCCAGCAGATTGGTTGGAGCTAATGAAAAACTGTTTTTT.

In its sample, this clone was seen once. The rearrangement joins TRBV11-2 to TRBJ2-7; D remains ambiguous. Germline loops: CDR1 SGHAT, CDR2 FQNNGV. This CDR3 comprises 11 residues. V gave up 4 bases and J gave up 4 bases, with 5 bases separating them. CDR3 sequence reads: CASSSSYEQYF. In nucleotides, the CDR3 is TGTGCCAGCAGCTCCTCTTACGAGCAGTACTTC.

The chain's CDR3 is CASSPNRNTEAFF. CDR3 nucleotide sequence: TGTGCCAGCTCACCTAACAGGAACACTGAAGCTTTCTTT. The rearrangement uses TRBV6-5 and TRBJ1-1; D is undetermined. Germline loops: CDR1 MNHEY, CDR2 SVGAGI. Trimming shortened V by 8 bases and J by 1 base, and 11 bases separated the two germline ends. The CDR3 covers 13 residues.

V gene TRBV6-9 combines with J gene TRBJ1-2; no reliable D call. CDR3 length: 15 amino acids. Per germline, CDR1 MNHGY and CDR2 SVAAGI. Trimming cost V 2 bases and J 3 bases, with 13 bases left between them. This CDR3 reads CASSYDEQPHYGYTF. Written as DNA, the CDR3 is TGTGCCAGCAGTTATGACGAACAGCCTCACTATGGCTACACCTTC.

Here the CDR3 DNA reads TGCGCCAGCAGCTTGGCCGGGACAGGGGATCAGCCCCTCCACTTT. Protein: CASSLAGTGDQPLHF. The chain employs TRBV5-1 and TRBJ1-6, with 10 bases fitting TRBD1. The V gene end was trimmed by 0 bases and the J gene end by 13 bases; junction bases not matched to a gene: 7. The CDR3 runs 15 residues. Germline CDR1 is SGHRS and CDR2 is YFSETQ.

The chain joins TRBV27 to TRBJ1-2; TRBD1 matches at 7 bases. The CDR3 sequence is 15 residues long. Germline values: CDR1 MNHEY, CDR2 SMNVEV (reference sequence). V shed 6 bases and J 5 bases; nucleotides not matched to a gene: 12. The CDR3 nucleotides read TGTGCCAGCAGACCAACAGGGGACAGATTTTATGGCTACACCTTC. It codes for CASRPTGDRFYGYTF.

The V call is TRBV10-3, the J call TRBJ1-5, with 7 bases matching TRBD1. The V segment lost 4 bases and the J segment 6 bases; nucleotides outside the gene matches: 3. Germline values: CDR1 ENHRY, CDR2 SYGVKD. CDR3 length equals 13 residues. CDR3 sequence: CAISADRAQPQHF. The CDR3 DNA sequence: TGTGCCATCAGTGCCGACAGGGCTCAGCCCCAGCATTTT.

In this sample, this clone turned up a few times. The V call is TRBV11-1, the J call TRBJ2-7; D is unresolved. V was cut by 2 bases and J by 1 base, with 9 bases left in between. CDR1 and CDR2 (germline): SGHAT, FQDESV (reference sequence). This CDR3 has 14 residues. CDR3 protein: CASSLRHSSYEQYF. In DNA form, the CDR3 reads TGTGCCAGCAGCTTAAGACATTCTTCCTACGAGCAGTACTTC.

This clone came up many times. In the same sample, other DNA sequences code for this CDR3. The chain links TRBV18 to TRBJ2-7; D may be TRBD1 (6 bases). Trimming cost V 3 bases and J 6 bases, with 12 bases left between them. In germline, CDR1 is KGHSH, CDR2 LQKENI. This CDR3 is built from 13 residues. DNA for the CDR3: TGTGCCAGCTCACCTCTTGGGACACTCGAGCAGTACTTC. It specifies CASSPLGTLEQYF. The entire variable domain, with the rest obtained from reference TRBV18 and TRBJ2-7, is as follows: NAGVMQNPRHLVRRRGQEARLRCSPMKGHSHVYWYRQLPEEGLKFMVYLQKENIIDESGMPKERFSAEFPKEGPSILRIQQVVRGDSAAYFCASSPLGTLEQYFGPGTRLTVT.

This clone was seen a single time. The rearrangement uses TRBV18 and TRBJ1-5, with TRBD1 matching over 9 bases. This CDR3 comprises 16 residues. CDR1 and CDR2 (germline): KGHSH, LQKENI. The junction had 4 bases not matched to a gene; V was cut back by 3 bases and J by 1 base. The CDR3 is CASSPTGGGSNQPQHF. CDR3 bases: TGTGCCAGCTCACCTACAGGGGGCGGGAGCAATCAGCCCCAGCATTTT.